The 30 T cell receptor beta chains below come from one sample, sequenced in a study of identical twins. TCRdb reanalysed the 5' RACE reads using MiXCR and keeps one entry per CDR3 protein. The sample holds roughly 480,000 distinct CDR3 sequences, roughly 26% seen once. These data also formed part of another study, on T cells expressing NK-cell markers.

Input material: CD4+ T cells sorted from blood. Receptors originate from a woman aged 18-30 years in good health.

This chain links TRBV5-4 with TRBJ2-1; 8 bases fit TRBD1. J gave up 7 bases and V 0 bases, and 6 bases lay outside the gene matches. Germline V gene data show CDR1 as SGHNT and CDR2 as YYREEE (reference sequence). This CDR3 spans 15 amino acids. CDR3 DNA sequence: TGTGCCAGCAGCTTGGTAGGGACAGGATGGAATGAGCAGTTCTTC. It yields the protein CASSLVGTGWNEQFF.

In DNA, the CDR3 is TGCAGCGTTCGAATCTCCAACACTGAAGCTTTCTTT. Its translation is CSVRISNTEAFF. The chain recombines TRBV29-1 with TRBJ1-1; D call uncertain. Looked up from germline, CDR1 is SQVTM and CDR2 is ANQGSEA. Trimming pared 5 bases from V and 2 bases from J, leaving 9 bases between. The CDR3 extends over 12 amino acids.

This clonotype was observed a few times. J is TRBJ2-1 and V is TRBV10-3; D possibly corresponds to TRBD2 (7 bases). Trimming stripped 8 bases from V and 9 bases from J, with 20 bases between. CDR3 length equals 14 residues. The germline CDR1 and CDR2 sequences are ENHRY and SYGVKD. As DNA, the CDR3 is TGTGCCATCGGGGGGGCCTCGGATGTGGTTGAGCAGTTCTTC. This sequence encodes CAIGGASDVVEQFF.

This clonotype was observed a few times. One end of the junction fails to match germline, which may point to a read error. The chain carries TRBV20-1 and TRBJ2-1; 9 bases are a match to TRBD2. This CDR3 spans 12 amino acids. Germline CDR1 reads DFQATT; CDR2 reads SNEGSKA (reference sequence). CDR3 nucleotides: TGCAGTACTAGCGGGTTATCCAATGAGCAGTTCTTC. Translating it yields CSTSGLSNEQFF.

This clonotype was counted ten times or more. V usage is TRBV27 and J usage is TRBJ1-2; D perhaps matches TRBD1 (6 bases). The CDR3 has 14 amino acids. Germline V gene sequence: CDR1 MNHEY, CDR2 SMNVEV (reference sequence). Trimming removed 6 bases from V and 2 bases from J, with 13 bases in between. The CDR3 bases are TGTGCCAGCAGAAAAGGGGGGGGAAACTATGGCTACACCTTC. Translation gives CASRKGGGNYGYTF.

The chain combines TRBV7-3 with TRBJ2-3, with a possible D match to TRBD2 (5 bases). V shed 5 bases and J shed 5 bases, with 11 bases lying between them. The CDR3 loop spans 13 amino acids. The V gene's germline CDR1 is SGHTA and CDR2 FQGTGA. The CDR3 nucleotides read TGTGCCAGCAGCACCACTAGGGTAGATACGCAGTATTTT. It specifies CASSTTRVDTQYF. Full variable domain (rest looked up from reference TRBV7-3 and TRBJ2-3): GAGVSQTPSNKVTEKGKYVELRCDPISGHTALYWYRQSLGQGPEFLIYFQGTGAADDSGLPNDRFFAVRPEGSVSTLKIQRTERGDSAVYLCASSTTRVDTQYFGPGTRLTVL.

The J gene is TRBJ2-1, the V gene TRBV20-1; D uncertain. CDR1 DFQATT and CDR2 SNEGSKA come from the germline V gene (reference sequence). The CDR3 length is 14 residues. V lost 2 bases to trimming and J lost 0 bases, with 8 bases between them. DNA for the CDR3: TGCAGTGCTAGATCCCCGAGCTCCTACAATGAGCAGTTCTTC. Translated: CSARSPSSYNEQFF.

Only a few counts were recorded for this clonotype. V is TRBV9 and J is TRBJ2-1; 8 bases line up with TRBD2. Losses at the gene ends were 0 bases for V and 2 bases for J; bases not matched to a gene: 10. Looked up from germline, CDR1 is SGDLS and CDR2 is YYNGEE. The length of the CDR3 is 18 residues. The CDR3 loop reads CASSVAVGSAGAYNEQFF. The CDR3, as DNA: TGTGCCAGCAGCGTAGCTGTTGGGTCAGCGGGGGCCTACAATGAGCAGTTCTTC.

This clonotype was seen a few times. V is TRBV20-1 and J is TRBJ2-3; 11 positions agree with TRBD2. Germline assignment: CDR1 DFQATT and CDR2 SNEGSKA (reference sequence). The CDR3 has 16 amino acids. The junction had 12 bases not matched to a gene; V was cut back by 6 bases and J by 4 bases. CDR3 coding DNA: TGCAGTGCCCCGCCCCTAGCGGGGGGTACCGCAGATACGCAGTATTTT. Its protein product is CSAPPLAGGTADTQYF.

J is TRBJ2-1 and V is TRBV7-9; 13 bases are shared with TRBD2. V lost 7 bases to trimming and J lost 1 base; unmatched junction nucleotides: 1. The CDR3 consists of 15 residues. Germline assignment: CDR1 SEHNR and CDR2 FQNEAQ (reference sequence). CDR3 loop: CASKGLAGSYNEQFF. The CDR3, as DNA: TGTGCCAGCAAGGGACTAGCGGGATCCTACAATGAGCAGTTCTTC. Together with reference TRBV7-9 and TRBJ2-1, the CDR3 gives the full variable domain: DTGVSQNPRHKITKRGQNVTFRCDPISEHNRLYWYRQTLGQGPEFLTYFQNEAQLEKSRLLSDRFSAERPKGSFSTLEIQRTEQGDSAMYLCASKGLAGSYNEQFFGPGTRLTVL.

CDR3 sequence: CASSGQGRDYEQYF. The CDR3 DNA reads as TGCGCCAGCAGCGGACAGGGCAGGGATTACGAGCAGTACTTC. V usage is TRBV5-1 and J usage is TRBJ2-7; 8 nucleotides line up with TRBD1. The CDR3 is made up of 14 amino acids. The V and J ends lost 4 bases and 4 bases, in that order; junction bases with no gene match: 7. Looked up from germline, CDR1 is SGHRS and CDR2 is YFSETQ.

With respect to this clonotype: At one of its ends the junction is not consistent with the germline gene, which may arise from a read error. CDR3 nucleotides: TGTGCCAGCAGCTTAGGACTCTTCACAGATACGCGGTATTTT. Translated, it gives CASSLGLFTDTRYF. The V gene is TRBV7-2, the J gene TRBJ2-3; D is ambiguous. This CDR3 region has 14 residues. Germline loops: CDR1 SGHTA, CDR2 FQGNSA.

This clonotype was picked up a small number of times. The rearrangement joins TRBV12-3 or TRBV12-4 to TRBJ2-1; 11 nucleotides align to TRBD2. The CDR3 sequence is 17 residues long. V dropped 6 bases and J dropped 8; count of bases not matched to a gene: 15. CDR3 region: CASRSPGLADSTDEQFF. Written as DNA, the CDR3 is TGTGCCAGCAGATCTCCGGGACTAGCGGACAGCACGGATGAGCAGTTCTTC.

V is TRBV6-5 and J is TRBJ2-2; D not resolved. CDR3 length equals 15 residues. V shed 2 bases and J shed 3 bases, with 10 bases lying between them. Germline V CDR1 and CDR2: MNHEY, SVGAGI. DNA of the CDR3: TGTGCCAGCAGTTACGTACTTCGCTACACCGGGGAGCTGTTTTTT. This encodes CASSYVLRYTGELFF.

This clonotype was observed a handful of times. V and J are TRBV6-2 or TRBV6-3 and TRBJ2-1, with 8 positions matching TRBD2. The CDR3 loop spans 15 amino acids. Germline CDR1 reads MNHEY; CDR2 reads SVGEGT. V gave up 5 bases and J gave up 4 bases; unmatched junction bases: 7. CDR3 nucleotide sequence: TGTGCCAGCAGTCTCGGGAGGGCCTGGTACAATGAGCAGTTCTTC. It encodes CASSLGRAWYNEQFF.

The chain joins TRBV12-3 or TRBV12-4 to TRBJ2-3; D is uncertain. The CDR3 runs 15 residues. Trimming stripped 5 bases from V and 2 bases from J, with 14 bases between. The CDR3 is CASSPAGSDTDTQYF. DNA of the CDR3: TGTGCCAGCAGTCCAGCAGGTAGTGACACAGATACGCAGTATTTT.

This clonotype appeared a few times. This chain joins TRBV12-3 or TRBV12-4 and TRBJ2-4, with D perhaps matching TRBD1 (6 bases). Trimming removed 1 base from V and 7 bases from J, with 14 bases in between. The CDR3 extends over 15 amino acids. The CDR3 sequence is CASSLGGNRANIQYF. Here the CDR3 DNA reads TGTGCCAGCAGTTTAGGTGGTAACAGGGCGAACATTCAGTACTTC.

The chain joins TRBV5-1 to TRBJ2-5, with a tentative D call TRBD2 (6 bases). V lost 3 bases and J lost 2, with 11 bases in between. CDR1 is SGHRS and CDR2 is YFSETQ in the germline V gene. The CDR3 is 14 amino acids. In nucleotides, the CDR3 is TGCGCCAGCAGCTGGGGGACTTCTCAAGAGACCCAGTACTTC. Protein sequence: CASSWGTSQETQYF.

This clonotype was observed a handful of times. J is TRBJ1-2 and V is TRBV7-9; D not certain. This CDR3 contains 13 residues. Deletions cut 1 base from V and 5 bases from J, with 8 bases between. CDR1 and CDR2 from the germline V gene are SEHNR and FQNEAQ (reference sequence). The CDR3 region has the DNA TGTGCCAGCAGCTTAGACGCAGAATATGGCTACACCTTC. It encodes CASSLDAEYGYTF.

This clonotype was seen many times. The chain employs TRBV5-1 and TRBJ1-2; 7 positions agree with TRBD1. The germline gives CDR1 SGHRS, CDR2 YFSETQ. V lost 6 bases to trimming and J lost 4 bases; unmatched junction nucleotides: 15. This CDR3 has 16 residues. CDR3 residues: CASTKAFVRTGYGYTF. The CDR3 region has the DNA TGCGCCAGCACGAAAGCGTTCGTCCGGACAGGCTATGGCTACACCTTC.

This clonotype was observed once. V usage is TRBV2 and J usage is TRBJ1-1; 8 bases line up with TRBD1. V shed 7 bases and J 3 bases; nucleotides not matched to a gene: 4. CDR1 is SNHLY and CDR2 is FYNNEI in the germline V gene. The CDR3 is 13 residues long. CDR3 in DNA: TGTGCCAGCACTTTGGACAGGGACACTGAAGCTTTCTTT. This encodes CASTLDRDTEAFF.

This chain links TRBV9 with TRBJ1-5; 11 bases match TRBD1. The junction had 11 bases not matched to a gene; V was cut back by 5 bases and J by 1 base. This CDR3 contains 18 residues. Germline V CDR1 and CDR2: SGDLS, YYNGEE. The CDR3 is CASRPGQGGGGSNQPQHF. The CDR3 bases are TGTGCCAGCAGGCCGGGACAGGGGGGAGGTGGGAGCAATCAGCCCCAGCATTTT.

This clonotype was recorded a few times. This chain connects TRBV4-3 to TRBJ2-7; TRBD1 aligns across 9 bases. CDR3 length equals 15 residues. V shed 0 bases and J 5 bases; nucleotides not matched to a gene: 5. CDR1 and CDR2 (germline): LGHNA, YSLEER. The CDR3 nucleotides are TGCGCCAGCAGCCAAGATCGGGACAGGGTGGACGAGCAGTACTTC. This translates into CASSQDRDRVDEQYF.

The chain carries TRBV6-1 and TRBJ2-5; D may be TRBD2 (6 bases). CDR1 is MNHNS, CDR2 SASEGT, per germline. V was clipped by 5 bases and J by 5 bases, with 15 bases between them. The CDR3 runs to 14 residues. The CDR3 here is CASSPDRRVETQYF. CDR3 bases: TGTGCCAGCAGTCCTGATAGGAGGGTGGAGACCCAGTACTTC.

V is TRBV4-2 and J is TRBJ2-7; 10 nucleotides agree with TRBD2. CDR1 is LGHNA and CDR2 is YNFKEQ in the germline V gene. Trimming removed 4 bases from V and 0 bases from J; junction bases left unmatched: 6. The CDR3 has 16 residues. The CDR3 DNA is TGTGCCAGCAGCCGCCTTGGGACTAGCGCCTCCTACGAGCAGTACTTC. This translates into CASSRLGTSASYEQYF.

This clonotype was found many times. The chain couples TRBV20-1 to TRBJ2-1; D perhaps matches TRBD1 (6 bases). This CDR3 is built from 15 residues. Trimming shortened V by 5 bases and J by 2 bases, and 16 bases separated the two germline ends. Germline CDR1 is DFQATT and CDR2 is SNEGSKA (reference sequence). CDR3 residues: CSASPGQSAYNEQFF. The CDR3 DNA is TGCAGTGCTTCCCCAGGACAGTCCGCCTACAATGAGCAGTTCTTC.

This clonotype has more than one count but fewer than ten. A clone one base away is much larger, so this may be a read error. V is TRBV20-1 and J is TRBJ1-2; D uncertain. V lost 1 base, J lost 4 bases, and 7 bases lay in between. CDR1 DFQATT and CDR2 SNEGSKA come from the germline V gene (reference sequence). The CDR3 covers 12 residues. CDR3 amino acids: CSARAWGYGYTF. The CDR3 coding sequence is TGCAGTGCTAGAGCCTGGGGCTATGGCTACACCTTC.

V gene TRBV10-3 combines with J gene TRBJ2-1; D unclear. The CDR3 is made up of 11 amino acids. Germline lookup yields CDR1 ENHRY and CDR2 SYGVKD. Trimming took 6 bases from V and 6 from J, leaving 6 bases between them. CDR3 sequence (DNA): TGTGCCATCAGCCAGAGCAATGAGCAGTTCTTC. It codes for CAISQSNEQFF.

This clonotype turned up a few times. The V and J genes are TRBV9 and TRBJ2-7; TRBD2 is a possible D gene (7 bases). Germline assignment: CDR1 SGDLS and CDR2 YYNGEE. The CDR3 is 12 amino acids. V lost 0 bases to trimming and J lost 7 bases, with 8 bases between them. The CDR3 DNA follows: TGTGCCAGCAGCGTAGAGGGGGGGGAGCAGTACTTC. Translation gives CASSVEGGEQYF.

This clonotype was seen a handful of times. This sequence joins TRBV20-1 and TRBJ1-2; TRBD1 is a possible D gene (6 bases). Germline CDR1 and CDR2: DFQATT and SNEGSKA (reference sequence). Trimming left V 4 bases short and J 4 bases short, with 16 bases between. The CDR3 has 14 amino acids. The CDR3 loop is CSATDRIPGYGYTF. The DNA for the CDR3 is TGCAGTGCTACAGACAGGATCCCGGGCTATGGCTACACCTTC.